These 3 T cell receptor beta chains share one sample of origin, sequenced in a study of monozygotic twins with inflammatory bowel disease. With the 5' RACE reads reprocessed, TCRdb shows one record per CDR3 protein and no DNA. The sample is made up of some 440,000 distinct CDR3 sequences, and the top ten hold 2.4% of it. Sequenced input: blood. These receptors originate from a human donor with ulcerative colitis or Crohn's disease, or a healthy co-twin of an affected twin (not recorded which).

This chain joins TRBV7-6 and TRBJ2-7; the TCRdb D gene call, TRBD2, has no DNA to confirm it. CDR1 and CDR2 (germline): SGHVS, FNYEAQ. The CDR3 is 16 residues long. This CDR3 reads CASSSKVAGGTYEQYF. Full variable domain (outside the CDR3, taken from reference TRBV7-6 and TRBJ2-7): GAGVSQSPRYKVTKRGQDVALRCDPISGHVSLYWYRQALGQGPEFLTYFNYEAQQDKSGLPNDRFSAERPEGSISTLTIQRTEQRDSAMYRCASSSKVAGGTYEQYFGPGTRLTVT.

The genes are TRBV5-1 and TRBJ1-1; TCRdb's D call, TRBD1, is unchecked because there is no DNA. In germline, CDR1 is SGHRS, CDR2 YFSETQ. This CDR3 is 13 amino acids long. The CDR3: CASSPAGATEAFF.

The chain joins TRBV5-1 to TRBJ1-5. The germline V gene has CDR1 SGHRS and CDR2 YFSETQ. This CDR3 contains 15 residues. CDR3 residues: CASRSGPEGNQPQHF.